This record looks at one TCR beta chain sequence and its context. Its antigen is not identified. This CDR3 has 16 amino acids. Trimming cost V 0 bases and J 0 bases, with 9 bases left between them. Germline V gene sequence: CDR1 SGDLS, CDR2 YYNGEE. This specimen belongs to a study of T cells after yellow fever vaccination. TCRdb re-derived calls from the 5' RACE reads in MiXCR, one entry per CDR3 protein. The sample contains fewer than 650,000 distinct CDR3 sequences, about a fifth of which appear only once. Study findings and constraints: Contamination of FACS-sorted repertoires by abundant clonotypes from the bulk population could occur. Among primary-vaccination clones, most reappeared after the booster, at 95% to 96% for CD4 and 88% for CD8. On re-exposure, the response was weaker but peaked faster, at day 5 versus 15.

The gene calls are TRBV9 and TRBJ2-2; D gene unclear. Here the sequenced sample was PBMCs, taken more than 20 days after the first yellow fever vaccination. The sequence came from a man aged 18 to 29 who received the YFV17D yellow fever vaccine. The CDR3 is CASSVAVDANTGELFF. For the CDR3, the DNA is TGTGCCAGCAGCGTAGCTGTTGACGCGAACACCGGGGAGCTGTTTTTT. The variable domain in full, completed from reference TRBV9 and TRBJ2-2, reads DSGVTQTPKHLITATGQRVTLRCSPRSGDLSVYWYQQSLDQGLQFLIQYYNGEERAKGNILERFSAQQFPDLHSELNLSSLELGDSALYFCASSVAVDANTGELFFGEGSRLTVL.